A single T cell receptor beta chain is shown here with its context. Germline V gene lookup returns CDR1 KGHSH and CDR2 LQKENI. The V gene end was trimmed by 6 bases and the J gene end by 0 bases; junction bases not matched to a gene: 4. CDR3 size: 14 residues. The data were obtained in a study of cytomegalovirus exposure and HLA in healthy donors. Amplification used 60 Vbeta primers and 13 Jbeta primers. The method was immunoSEQ multiplex PCR; TCRdb's version includes in-frame clones alone and lacks a portion of them. This table holds about 190,000 clones, over 65% found once. Sequenced input: PBMCs. This clonotype was obtained from a middle-aged man in good health and CMV-seropositive. The chain is built from TRBV18 and TRBJ2-7; 8 bases are shared with TRBD1. CDR3 nucleotide sequence: TGTGCCAGCTCGGGGACAGGCGCCTCCTACGAGCAGTACTTC. Protein product: CASSGTGASYEQYF.